The present entry profiles one TCR beta chain with its context. Per the original methods: Nucleated cell number was recorded as an estimate derived from reference gene primer amplification. Sequencing was performed with immunoSEQ multiplex PCR; in TCRdb, only in-frame clones are kept and a portion is missing. The V and J calls and clone size were taken over from that table, and D and trimming were inferred from the DNA. Among about 80,000 clones, 70% to 90% were seen once, and the ten largest hold 15% to 20%. This sample was taken from a study of blood T cell repertoires in COVID-19. Study context: The United States, Italy and Spain supplied acute and convalescent COVID-19 samples. The analysed material was cDNA or gDNA that came from T cells, B-cell-depleted T cells, or PBMCs.

This sequence was found in an elderly man with active or convalescent COVID-19. Sequences were obtained from peripheral blood.

The CDR3 loop is CASSLAGASYNEQFF. CDR3 nucleotides: TGTGCCAGCAGCTTAGCAGGGGCCTCCTACAATGAGCAGTTCTTC. V and J are TRBV7-9 and TRBJ2-1; a weak D match, TRBD1 (5 bases). Germline V gives CDR1 SEHNR, CDR2 FQNEAQ (reference sequence). This CDR3 has 15 amino acids. Trimming pared 0 bases from V and 0 bases from J, leaving 6 bases between.